This TCR beta chain was sequenced in a study of blood T cell repertoires in COVID-19. Study at large: The origin of the acute and convalescent COVID-19 samples was the United States, Italy and Spain. T cells, B-cell-depleted T cells, or PBMCs provided the cDNA or gDNA that served as material.

From germline, CDR1 is MNHEY and CDR2 SMNVEV (reference sequence). The CDR3 is 14 residues long. V was pared by 6 bases and J by 4 bases, with 16 bases between. The authors' processing: Reference gene primer amplification yielded estimated nucleated cell counts. The data were produced by immunoSEQ multiplex PCR, yet TCRdb's version contains in-frame clones alone and is incomplete. From that table come the V and J calls and clone size; the DNA was used to work out D and trimming. The sample contains 100,000 to 130,000 clones, over 80% of which appear only once. Specimen: peripheral blood. The chain uses TRBV27 and TRBJ2-7; no clear D. The clonotype comes from a woman in her twenties or thirties with acute or convalescent COVID-19. The CDR3 DNA reads as TGTGCCAGCAGCCTCCACCACTCTTGGTACGAGCAGTACTTC. Translation gives CASSLHHSWYEQYF.